The 23 T cell receptor beta chains below come from one sample, sequenced in a study of PD-1 blockade in mismatch repair-deficient tumors. Only in-frame clones appear in the TCRdb table, and some are missing; sequencing was by immunoSEQ multiplex PCR. Among 90,000 to 130,000 clones listed, more than 60% were seen once. The source was peripheral blood, collected approximately 64 weeks after starting pembrolizumab. Every receptor here comes from an adult with mismatch repair-deficient cancer.

In this sample, this clone turned up a few times. The rearrangement joins TRBV7-9 to TRBJ2-7; 10 nucleotides match TRBD2. V shed 1 base and J 2 bases; nucleotides not matched to a gene: 2. The length of the CDR3 is 15 residues. Per germline, CDR1 SEHNR and CDR2 FQNEAQ (reference sequence). CDR3 nucleotide sequence: TGTGCCAGCAGCTTAGTTAGCGGGAGGACCTACGAGCAGTACTTC. Its translation is CASSLVSGRTYEQYF.

The chain is built from TRBV9 and TRBJ1-2, with 10 bases lining up with TRBD1. The CDR3 spans 15 residues. The ends lost 3 bases at V and 4 bases at J; junction bases unmatched: 6. Germline CDR1 SGDLS, CDR2 YYNGEE. The CDR3 region has the DNA TGTGCCAGCAGCGCAAGACAGGGGGCTAGCTATGGCTACACCTTC. This sequence encodes CASSARQGASYGYTF. Supplemented by reference TRBV9 and TRBJ1-2, the full variable domain reads DSGVTQTPKHLITATGQRVTLRCSPRSGDLSVYWYQQSLDQGLQFLIQYYNGEERAKGNILERFSAQQFPDLHSELNLSSLELGDSALYFCASSARQGASYGYTFGSGTRLTVV.

This clone has a handful of counts. The chain uses TRBV7-2 and TRBJ2-7; D possibly matches TRBD1 or TRBD2 (7 bases each). The V gene lost 3 bases and the J gene lost 1 base, with 16 bases spanning the gap. CDR1 is SGHTA, CDR2 FQGNSA, per germline. The CDR3 runs to 16 residues. CDR3 DNA sequence: TGTGCCAGCAGCTTCGAGGGGGCTAGCGGATCCTACGAGCAGTACTTC. Amino acid sequence: CASSFEGASGSYEQYF.

The chain combines TRBV5-1 with TRBJ2-1; 7 bases line up with TRBD2. The germline V gene has CDR1 SGHRS and CDR2 YFSETQ. The CDR3 totals 15 residues. V dropped 4 bases and J dropped 5; count of bases not matched to a gene: 9. In DNA form, the CDR3 reads TGCGCCAGCAGCCCCGAGCGGGGAGGGCACAATGAGCAGTTCTTC. It codes for CASSPERGGHNEQFF.

J is TRBJ2-7 and V is TRBV6-5; D is perhaps TRBD1 or TRBD2 (7 bases each). V was trimmed by 6 bases and J by 2 bases, leaving 14 bases between them. CDR1 is MNHEY, CDR2 SVGAGI, per germline. The CDR3 runs 14 residues. In DNA form, the CDR3 reads TGTGCCAGCAGAAGCGGGACAGTGACCTACGAGCAGTACTTC. Translated: CASRSGTVTYEQYF.

This clone has ten or more counts. The chain has TRBV15 and TRBJ2-3; 7 nucleotides line up with TRBD2. With 4 bases clipped from V and 1 base from J, the junction kept 5 bases outside the gene matches. From germline, CDR1 is LNHNV and CDR2 YYDKDF (reference sequence). The length of the CDR3 is 15 residues. CDR3 residues: CATSNSGGRTDTQYF. Here the CDR3 DNA reads TGTGCCACCAGCAACTCGGGAGGCCGCACAGATACGCAGTATTTT.

J is TRBJ2-3 and V is TRBV4-1, with 8 bases fitting TRBD2. This CDR3 contains 14 residues. Germline V gives CDR1 MGHRA, CDR2 YSYEKL. V dropped 9 bases and J dropped 6; count of bases not matched to a gene: 11. The CDR3 is CASRSSGSLDTQYF. CDR3 nucleotides: TGCGCCAGTCGGTCTAGCGGGTCACTCGATACGCAGTATTTT.

The V call is TRBV25-1, the J call TRBJ2-1, with 14 bases aligning to TRBD2. Germline V lookup: CDR1 MGHDK, CDR2 SYGVNS. Trimming took 4 bases from V and 3 from J; bases not matched to a gene: 5. The CDR3 is 17 residues long. This CDR3 reads CASSGLAGGPGYNEQFF. In nucleotides, the CDR3 is TGTGCCAGCAGTGGACTAGCGGGAGGGCCGGGCTACAATGAGCAGTTCTTC.

The chain carries TRBV6-5 and TRBJ2-7; the match to TRBD2 covers 8 bases. With V trimmed by 6 bases and J by 3 bases, 7 bases remained unmatched. Germline loops: CDR1 MNHEY, CDR2 SVGAGI. The CDR3 covers 14 residues. The CDR3 loop is CASRSAGGGYEQYF. The CDR3 nucleotides read TGTGCCAGCAGGAGCGCGGGAGGCGGCTACGAGCAGTACTTC.

The rearrangement links TRBV12-5 to TRBJ1-2; no firm D call. This CDR3 has 18 residues. With 1 base removed from V and 8 bases from J, the gap between germline ends came to 26 bases. From germline, CDR1 is LGHNT and CDR2 FRNRAP. The CDR3 is CASGLALYVGSGIFGYTF. Written as DNA, the CDR3 is TGTGCTAGTGGTTTGGCACTTTATGTGGGCAGCGGGATATTCGGCTACACCTTC.

The V call is TRBV30, the J call TRBJ1-2, with TRBD1 matching 7 bases. The CDR3 totals 13 residues. The germline V gene encodes CDR1 GTSNPN and CDR2 SVGIG (reference sequence). Losses at the gene ends were 5 bases for V and 11 bases for J; bases not matched to a gene: 14. DNA of the CDR3: TGTGCCTGGTCCAACGGGACAGCCTGGGGTTACACCTTC. Its protein product is CAWSNGTAWGYTF. Looking up the rest from reference TRBV30 and TRBJ1-2 gives the full variable domain: SQTIHQWPATLVQPVGSPLSLECTVEGTSNPNLYWYRQAAGRGLQLLFYSVGIGQISSEVPQNLSASRPQDRQFILSSKKLLLSDSGFYLCAWSNGTAWGYTFGSGTRLTVV.

The rearrangement uses TRBV30 and TRBJ1-1; the match to TRBD1 covers 7 bases. After removal of 4 bases from V and 3 bases from J, the junction contained 8 bases not matched to a gene. Germline CDR1 is GTSNPN and CDR2 is SVGIG (reference sequence). This CDR3 is 14 amino acids long. The CDR3 DNA follows: TGTGCCTGGACCACGGACAGGTCGTACACTGAAGCTTTCTTT. The encoded protein is CAWTTDRSYTEAFF.

The count of this clone is one. The chain recombines TRBV6-5 with TRBJ2-7; tentatively, D is TRBD1 (5 bases). Per the germline V gene, CDR1 is MNHEY and CDR2 is SVGAGI. Trimming cost V 4 bases and J 4 bases, with 17 bases left between them. CDR3 length: 15 amino acids. CDR3: CASSFLQGHGYEQYF. CDR3 nucleotides: TGTGCCAGCAGTTTTCTTCAGGGTCACGGTTACGAGCAGTACTTC.

This clone has a handful of counts. Different DNA sequences within this sample yield the same CDR3. The rearrangement links TRBV11-3 to TRBJ1-1; no clear D. CDR1 and CDR2 (germline): SGHNT, YENEEA. The CDR3 is 12 amino acids. The V and J ends lost 5 bases and 1 base respectively, with 5 bases between them. The CDR3, as DNA: TGTGCCAGCAGCCTTAAGAACACTGAAGCTTTCTTT. Encoded protein: CASSLKNTEAFF.

This sequence joins TRBV6-1 and TRBJ2-5; 8 positions agree with TRBD2. After removal of 1 base from V and 9 bases from J, the junction contained 16 bases not matched to a gene. This CDR3 has 17 amino acids. Germline V lookup: CDR1 MNHNS, CDR2 SASEGT. CDR3 in DNA: TGTGCCAGCAGTGAAGGTAGTGGTAGCGGGGCTCCATCAGCCCAGTACTTC. This codes for CASSEGSGSGAPSAQYF.

The rearrangement links TRBV12-5 to TRBJ2-1; D may be TRBD2 (6 bases). V shed 3 bases and J shed 4 bases, with 10 bases lying between them. The CDR3 length is 14 residues. The germline CDR1 and CDR2 sequences are LGHNT and FRNRAP. The CDR3 is CASGLGGPYNEQFF. The DNA of the CDR3 is TGTGCTAGTGGTTTAGGAGGGCCGTACAATGAGCAGTTCTTC.

This chain uses TRBV28 with TRBJ1-2, with TRBD1 matching over 7 bases. Germline V gives CDR1 MDHEN, CDR2 SYDVKM. The V and J ends lost 3 bases and 0 bases, in that order; junction bases with no gene match: 7. This CDR3 region has 16 residues. The CDR3: CASSFRGTVSNYGYTF. CDR3 bases: TGTGCCAGCAGTTTTCGAGGGACAGTATCTAACTATGGCTACACCTTC.

This clone showed up just a few times. This sequence joins TRBV19 and TRBJ1-2; 7 nucleotides match TRBD1. Germline V CDR1 and CDR2: LNHDA, SQIVND (reference sequence). V gave up 6 bases and J gave up 4 bases; unmatched junction bases: 8. The CDR3 length is 14 residues. The CDR3 loop is CASRPGDSPYGYTF. In DNA form, the CDR3 reads TGTGCCAGTAGACCCGGGGACAGTCCCTATGGCTACACCTTC.

There are a few counts of this clone. The rearrangement joins TRBV7-3 to TRBJ2-2; D gene unclear. V lost 1 base, J lost 4 bases, and 7 bases lay in between. The CDR3 spans 14 residues. CDR1 is SGHTA, CDR2 FQGTGA, per germline. The CDR3 sequence is CASSLSPATGELFF. CDR3 sequence (DNA): TGTGCCAGCAGCTTAAGTCCTGCCACCGGGGAGCTGTTTTTT.

The chain employs TRBV11-2 and TRBJ2-3, with a weak D call TRBD2 (5 bases). V shed 5 bases and J shed 7 bases, with 10 bases lying between them. The CDR3 sequence is 12 residues long. Germline-derived CDR1 and CDR2 are SGHAT and FQNNGV. This CDR3 reads CASSLAGNTQYF. As DNA, the CDR3 is TGTGCCAGCAGCCTCGCCGGGAATACGCAGTATTTT.

V is TRBV6-5 and J is TRBJ1-3, with 8 bases fitting TRBD1. This CDR3 is 15 amino acids long. Germline values: CDR1 MNHEY, CDR2 SVGAGI. With V trimmed by 5 bases and J by 1 base, 4 bases remained unmatched. CDR3 sequence reads: CASSNQGASGNTIYF. The CDR3 coding sequence is TGTGCCAGCAGTAATCAGGGGGCGTCTGGAAACACCATATATTTT.

This clone showed up just a few times. V usage is TRBV11-2 and J usage is TRBJ2-5; D is possibly TRBD2 (6 bases). The CDR3 has 14 residues. V shed 5 bases and J shed 5 bases, with 15 bases lying between them. Germline assignment: CDR1 SGHAT and CDR2 FQNNGV. The CDR3 spells CASSLGVRGETQYF. In DNA, the CDR3 is TGTGCCAGCAGCCTAGGAGTTCGGGGGGAGACCCAGTACTTC.

The V and J genes are TRBV11-3 and TRBJ2-1, with 7 positions matching TRBD2. The CDR3 spans 13 residues. The ends lost 3 bases at V and 7 bases at J; junction bases unmatched: 3. Germline values: CDR1 SGHNT, CDR2 YENEEA. Here the CDR3 reads CASSFGTTNEQFF. CDR3 sequence (DNA): TGTGCCAGCAGCTTCGGGACTACAAATGAGCAGTTCTTC.